A single T cell receptor beta chain is shown here with its context. The antigen is not known. It was patients with CD8+CD57+ cell expansion by flow cytometry who were chosen for sequencing. The entry originates in a study of CD8+CD57+ T cells in acquired aplastic anemia. The ends lost 6 bases at V and 6 bases at J; junction bases unmatched: 7. Germline CDR1 and CDR2: ENHRY and SYGVKD. The CDR3 loop spans 14 amino acids. CDR3 and TCR beta VDJ profiling relied on genomic DNA as the template. TCRdb passed the reads through MiXCR, listing each CDR3 protein once. The repertoire includes 200,000 to 300,000 distinct CDR3 sequences, 40% to 50% of them detected once, and over 7.5% sits in the top ten. Points from the study as a whole: Researchers report that about 29 CD8+ CDR3 sequences appeared in both patients and controls. Patients and controls were not found to differ significantly in CD8+ Simpson's diversity.

This clonotype was obtained from a human donor with aplastic anemia. The J gene is TRBJ2-3, the V gene TRBV10-3; TRBD2 matches at 9 bases. Material: sorted CD4+, CD8+, or CD8+CD57+ T cells (not recorded which) from PBMCs. CDR3 DNA: TGTGCCATCAGAGGGGGCGGGGGGGCCGATACGCAGTATTTT. Its protein is CAIRGGGGADTQYF.